This T cell receptor beta chain was captured in a study of T cells in Graves' hyperthyroidism and ophthalmopathy. Study-level points and caveats: Blood also contained most expanded thyroid clonotypes above 0.001. The model identified upcoming ophthalmopathy a median approximately seven months ahead of onset.

The TCR beta CDR3 regions underwent amplification using RNA transcripts as the source. A first-round RT-PCR of the TCR CDR3 used the HTBI primer set. A single record per CDR3 protein comes from TCRdb applying MiXCR to the multiplex PCR reads. The sample carries 490,000 or so distinct CDR3 sequences, approximately 49% recorded once. Diagnoses rested on clinical symptoms, serum thyroxine and TRAb, thyroid ultrasound and orbital computed tomography. Germline assignment: CDR1 ENHRY and CDR2 SYGVKD. The CDR3 has 14 amino acids. Turning to this clonotype: Its specificity is not known. One junction end does not reproduce the germline sequence, and a read error may be involved.

The J gene is TRBJ1-1, the V gene TRBV10-3; D is unclear. The TCR comes from an adult woman with Graves' disease, either hyperthyroidism or ophthalmopathy (not recorded which). The sample taken for sequencing was peripheral blood or thyroid tissue (not recorded which). CDR3 sequence reads: CAIREWRMNTEAFF. The DNA for the CDR3 is TGTGCCATCAGAGAGTGGAGAATGAACACTGAAGCTTTCTTT.